Below, 16 T cell receptor beta chains from the same sample are listed, as sequenced in a study of T cell clonality in common variable immunodeficiency. No antigen is known for these receptors. Study results and caveats: Common variable immunodeficiency TCR beta sequences reportedly had fewer deletions and N-nucleotide insertions.

Using immunoSEQ multiplex PCR, the repertoire was profiled, and TCRdb retains in-frame clones only, with some absent. Singletons are absent from the sample, which has just over 25,000 clones. The sample consisted of peripheral blood mononuclear cells. The receptors shown here come from a human donor with common variable immunodeficiency.

This clone has a count of ten or more. The CDR3 end falls 3 residues outside the read, so it is completed with the germline J gene. The V gene is TRBV20-1, the J gene TRBJ2-3; the match to TRBD2 covers 10 bases. Germline V gene data show CDR1 as DFQATT and CDR2 as SNEGSKA (reference sequence). J lost 4 bases, V lost 5 bases, and 15 bases had no gene match. The length of the CDR3 is 17 residues. The DNA read from the CDR3 is TGCAGTGCTCCTCCCGAGCGGGGGGGCCGGAAAGCAGATACG. Amino acids: CSAPPERGGRKADT. The CDR3 in its entirety is CSAPPERGGRKADTQYF.

This clone was seen ten or more times. The read ends 3 residues early relative to the CDR3; the germline J gene fills the gap. The chain employs TRBV18 and TRBJ2-7; 7 bases agree with TRBD2. This CDR3 comprises 15 residues. The germline gives CDR1 KGHSH, CDR2 LQKENI. With 4 bases clipped from V and 5 bases from J, the junction kept 11 bases outside the gene matches. The sequenced CDR3 bases are TGTGCCAGCTCACTTTACCGCGGGGGAGGGGACGAG. This sequence encodes CASSLYRGGGDE. The CDR3 as a whole reads CASSLYRGGGDEQYF. The full variable domain, with the rest looked up from reference TRBV18 and TRBJ2-7, is NAGVMQNPRHLVRRRGQEARLRCSPMKGHSHVYWYRQLPEEGLKFMVYLQKENIIDESGMPKERFSAEFPKEGPSILRIQQVVRGDSAAYFCASSLYRGGGDEQYFGPGTRLTVT.

This clone has ten or more counts. The read finishes 3 residues shy of the CDR3 end, and the germline J gene is used to complete it. This chain connects TRBV5-4 to TRBJ2-3; D is uncertain. The CDR3 extends over 15 amino acids. V was trimmed by 1 base and J by 0 bases, leaving 9 bases between them. Per germline, CDR1 SGHNT and CDR2 YYREEE (reference sequence). The CDR3 spells CASSLRSASTDTQYF. The CDR3 DNA, read in part, is TGTGCCAGCAGCTTGAGGTCTGCTAGCACAGATACG.

CDR3 DNA (partial): TGTGCCTGGAGTAGGGGGACGAATTTTGGC. This encodes CAWSRGTNFG. The CDR3 in its entirety is CAWSRGTNFGYTF. The genes are TRBV30 and TRBJ1-2; TRBD1 is a possible D gene (6 bases). The CDR3 is cut off 3 residues early in the read; its end comes from the germline J gene. The V gene's germline CDR1 is GTSNPN and CDR2 SVGIG (reference sequence). The CDR3 runs 13 residues. V was cut by 2 bases and J by 7 bases, with 14 bases left in between. Filled out from reference TRBV30 and TRBJ1-2, the complete variable domain reads SQTIHQWPATLVQPVGSPLSLECTVEGTSNPNLYWYRQAAGRGLQLLFYSVGIGQISSEVPQNLSASRPQDRQFILSSKKLLLSDSGFYLCAWSRGTNFGYTFGSGTRLTVV.

Ten or more counts support this clone. CDR3 DNA (partial): TGCAGTGCCCCGGACAGGCCGGGGCTTTCACCC. This sequence encodes CSAPDRPGLSP. The CDR3, in full, reads CSAPDRPGLSPLHF. The V call is TRBV20-1, the J call TRBJ1-6, with 7 nucleotides matching TRBD1. From the germline J gene comes the end of the CDR3, since the read stops 3 residues before it. CDR3 size: 14 residues. After removal of 6 bases from V and 9 bases from J, the junction contained 11 bases not matched to a gene. Germline CDR1 is DFQATT and CDR2 is SNEGSKA (reference sequence).

This clone was found many times. Read coverage stops 3 residues before the CDR3 terminus; the germline J gene supplies the remainder. The V gene is TRBV7-2, the J gene TRBJ2-7, with D perhaps matching TRBD1 (6 bases). From germline, CDR1 is SGHTA and CDR2 FQGNSA. Trimming removed 3 bases from V and 2 bases from J, with 14 bases in between. This CDR3 spans 15 amino acids. The CDR3 DNA, read in part, is TGTGCCAGCAGCTTTGGACAGAACGCCGCCTACGAG. Translated, it gives CASSFGQNAAYE. The entire CDR3 protein reads CASSFGQNAAYEQYF.

This clone showed up just a few times. The CDR3 end lies 3 residues beyond the end of the read and is filled in from the germline J gene. J is TRBJ2-2 and V is TRBV30, with TRBD2 as a possible D gene (7 bases). V gave up 5 bases and J gave up 6 bases, with 13 bases separating them. CDR3 length: 13 amino acids. Germline CDR1 GTSNPN, CDR2 SVGIG (reference sequence). The part of the CDR3 DNA that was read is TGTGCCTGGGGGAGGGGGGGGGCCGGGGAG. It yields the protein CAWGRGGAGE. The entire CDR3 reads CAWGRGGAGELFF.

This clone showed up many times. The read is 3 residues too short to cover the CDR3 end, so that end is filled in from the germline J gene. V is TRBV7-8 and J is TRBJ2-1, with 10 bases matching TRBD2. The germline gives CDR1 SGHVS, CDR2 FQNEAQ. The CDR3 sequence is 16 residues long. The V gene end was trimmed by 2 bases and the J gene end by 4 bases; junction bases not matched to a gene: 5. The part of the CDR3 DNA that was read is TGTGCCAGCAGCTTATCAGGGACTAGCGAGTACAATGAG. It translates to CASSLSGTSEYNE. The entire CDR3 protein is CASSLSGTSEYNEQFF.

This clone has ten or more counts. The read ends 3 residues shy of where the CDR3 ends; the end is completed using the germline J gene. The chain carries TRBV6-2 or TRBV6-3 and TRBJ2-5, with D possibly matching TRBD2 (6 bases). Germline V gene sequence: CDR1 MNHEY, CDR2 SVGEGT. V was pared by 6 bases and J by 5 bases, with 13 bases between. This CDR3 has 13 amino acids. The CDR3 DNA, read in part, is TGTGCCAGCAGACCGGGGGTCGGGGAGACC. Protein sequence: CASRPGVGET. The complete CDR3 reads CASRPGVGETQYF.

Comment on this clone: The read comes to an end 3 residues before the CDR3 does, leaving the germline J gene to fill in the end. V gene TRBV6-1 combines with J gene TRBJ2-3; 11 nucleotides agree with TRBD2. The CDR3 is 15 residues long. Germline V gene lookup returns CDR1 MNHNS and CDR2 SASEGT. V shed 4 bases, J shed 2 bases, and the junction held 2 bases outside the gene matches. Incomplete CDR3 DNA: TGTGCCAGCAGTGGACTAGCGGGGAACACAGATACG. Translated: CASSGLAGNTDT. The entire CDR3 reads CASSGLAGNTDTQYF.

This clone was detected ten times or more. CDR3 bases read: TGCAGTGCCAGAAAAAACAGGGGAGGGAATTCACCC. Translation: CSARKNRGGNSP. The entire CDR3 protein reads CSARKNRGGNSPLHF. The chain uses TRBV20-1 and TRBJ1-6; 7 positions match TRBD1. With the read ending 3 residues before the CDR3 end, the germline J gene is used to fill in that end. The J segment lost 7 bases and the V segment lost 6 bases, leaving 12 bases of the junction unmatched. This CDR3 has 15 amino acids. CDR1 is DFQATT, CDR2 SNEGSKA, per germline (reference sequence).

In regard to this clone: The read ends 3 residues shy of where the CDR3 ends; the end is completed using the germline J gene. V and J are TRBV19 and TRBJ2-2; the match to TRBD2 covers 8 bases. V lost 2 bases, J lost 9 bases, and 8 bases stayed unmatched. The V gene's germline CDR1 is LNHDA and CDR2 SQIVND (reference sequence). The CDR3 totals 15 residues. The CDR3 sequence: CASSITLAGPRELFF. CDR3 DNA, as far as it was read: TGTGCCAGTAGTATAACGTTAGCGGGACCCAGGGAG.

The table lists this clone with many counts. The read terminates 3 residues before the CDR3 end, so the remaining end is supplied by the germline J gene. This rearrangement joins TRBV7-2 to TRBJ2-7; D is possibly TRBD1 (5 bases). Germline-derived CDR1 and CDR2 are SGHTA and FQGNSA. V was shortened by 1 base and J by 4 bases, with 11 bases between the two germline ends. The CDR3 loop spans 14 amino acids. This chain's CDR3 is CASSLGGAPYEQYF. The CDR3 DNA, read in part, is TGTGCCAGCAGCTTAGGGGGCGCCCCGTACGAG.

Only a few counts were recorded for this clone. From the germline J gene comes the end of the CDR3, since the read stops 3 residues before it. V and J are TRBV20-1 and TRBJ1-3; D is unclear. Germline V gene sequence: CDR1 DFQATT, CDR2 SNEGSKA (reference sequence). The CDR3 extends over 15 amino acids. The V gene lost 0 bases and the J gene lost 1 base, with 10 bases spanning the gap. The sequenced CDR3 bases are TGCAGTGCTAGAGAAAGGGTCAGGTCTGGAAACACC. Residues: CSARERVRSGNT. The CDR3 reads in full as CSARERVRSGNTIYF.

This clone was detected ten times or more. The missing CDR3 end, 3 residues past where the read stops, is filled in from the germline J gene. The V call is TRBV27, the J call TRBJ2-6; no clear D. The CDR3 totals 13 residues. V was shortened by 4 bases and J by 1 base, with 2 bases between the two germline ends. Germline values: CDR1 MNHEY, CDR2 SMNVEV (reference sequence). The part of the CDR3 DNA that was read is TGTGCCAGCAGTTCTTCTGGGGCCAACGTC. Protein: CASSSSGANV. The CDR3 in full is CASSSSGANVLTF.

In this sample, this clone turned up many times. Sequencing ends 3 residues short of the CDR3 end; the germline J gene provides the rest. V gene TRBV19 combines with J gene TRBJ2-1, with 7 bases that match TRBD1. This CDR3 has 13 residues. CDR1 and CDR2 (germline): LNHDA, SQIVND (reference sequence). Unmatched junction bases numbered 6, after V lost 5 bases and J lost 8 bases. This CDR3 reads CASSPSDRDEQFF. The CDR3 bases that were read are TGTGCCAGTAGTCCCTCCGACAGGGATGAG.